These 10 T cell receptor beta chains originate from one sample sequenced in a study of cytomegalovirus exposure and HLA in healthy donors. PCR primers comprised 60 Vbeta and 13 Jbeta primers. The table came from immunoSEQ multiplex PCR; TCRdb's copy has only in-frame clones and leaves some out. The sample includes about 190,000 clones, around 82% of them seen just once. The sequenced sample consisted of PBMCs. The source is a woman under 40 in good health and CMV-seropositive.

The rearrangement joins TRBV28 to TRBJ2-7, with D possibly being TRBD2 (6 bases). CDR1 and CDR2 from the germline V gene are MDHEN and SYDVKM. V was clipped by 8 bases and J by 1 base, with 12 bases between them. The CDR3 is made up of 13 amino acids. CDR3 protein: CASGRTKSYEQYF. CDR3 coding DNA: TGTGCCAGCGGCAGGACTAAATCCTACGAGCAGTACTTC.

The chain combines TRBV18 with TRBJ2-5, with no clear D. The V gene's germline CDR1 is KGHSH and CDR2 LQKENI. This CDR3 region has 11 residues. Trimming took off 3 bases at V and 3 bases at J, with 2 bases between the two ends. The CDR3 loop is CASSPEETQYF. The CDR3 coding sequence is TGTGCCAGCTCACCCGAAGAGACCCAGTACTTC.

The genes are TRBV28 and TRBJ1-2, with a weak D call TRBD1 (5 bases). Trimming removed 5 bases at V and 2 bases at J, with 12 bases between. CDR3 size: 14 residues. Germline CDR1 reads MDHEN; CDR2 reads SYDVKM. The chain's CDR3 is CASSTRRGNYGYTF. CDR3 in DNA: TGTGCCAGCAGTACCCGTCGGGGGAACTATGGCTACACCTTC.

This chain joins TRBV25-1 and TRBJ2-1, with a possible D match to TRBD1 (5 bases). This CDR3 is 15 amino acids long. The germline V gene has CDR1 MGHDK and CDR2 SYGVNS. Trimming stripped 1 base from V and 7 bases from J, with 14 bases between. The DNA of the CDR3 is TGTGCCAGCAGTGAATTGGGGCTAGGGATAAATGAGCAGTTCTTC. Encoded protein: CASSELGLGINEQFF. The full variable domain, in which reference TRBV25-1 and TRBJ2-1 provide the parts outside the CDR3, is EADIYQTPRYLVIGTGKKITLECSQTMGHDKMYWYQQDPGMELHLIHYSYGVNSTEKGDLSSESTVSRIRTEHFPLTLESARPSHTSQYLCASSELGLGINEQFFGPGTRLTVL.

The gene calls are TRBV7-3 and TRBJ2-3; 7 bases fit TRBD1. Germline V lookup: CDR1 SGHTA, CDR2 FQGTGA. Trimming took 5 bases from V and 1 from J; bases not matched to a gene: 6. The CDR3 sequence is 15 residues long. The CDR3 coding sequence is TGTGCCAGCAGCCTGACAGGGCAGCGCACAGATACGCAGTATTTT. Its protein product is CASSLTGQRTDTQYF.

The chain is built from TRBV7-6 and TRBJ2-3, with TRBD2 matching over 9 bases. Germline V gene data show CDR1 as SGHVS and CDR2 as FNYEAQ. J lost 6 bases, V lost 2 bases, and 6 bases had no gene match. This CDR3 comprises 15 residues. In DNA form, the CDR3 reads TGTGCCAGCAGCTTAATTAGCGGGGGTGGGGATACGCAGTATTTT. Protein product: CASSLISGGGDTQYF.

This chain uses TRBV11-3 with TRBJ2-3; D may be TRBD2 (6 bases). V was shortened by 1 base and J by 0 bases, with 8 bases between the two germline ends. This CDR3 region has 15 residues. The germline V gene has CDR1 SGHNT and CDR2 YENEEA. This chain's CDR3 is CASSLGGTSTDTQYF. In DNA, the CDR3 is TGTGCCAGCAGCTTAGGTGGGACTAGCACAGATACGCAGTATTTT.

V is TRBV28 and J is TRBJ2-3; 7 nucleotides match TRBD2. V shed 2 bases and J 5 bases; nucleotides not matched to a gene: 10. Germline CDR1 and CDR2: MDHEN and SYDVKM. The CDR3 is 16 amino acids. The CDR3 DNA follows: TGTGCCAGCAGTTTACTAGATGCGGCGGGAGAAGATACGCAGTATTTT. As protein: CASSLLDAAGEDTQYF.

The chain is built from TRBV28 and TRBJ2-7; 7 nucleotides match TRBD1. J gave up 6 bases and V 4 bases, and 6 bases lay outside the gene matches. The CDR3 covers 13 residues. Germline V gene lookup returns CDR1 MDHEN and CDR2 SYDVKM. CDR3 region: CASSSPGTAEQYF. CDR3 in DNA: TGTGCCAGCAGTTCACCCGGGACAGCCGAGCAGTACTTC.

CDR3 in DNA: TGCGCCAGCAGCCCGGATGGGGGCGATCAGCCCCAGCATTTT. Protein product: CASSPDGGDQPQHF. The chain joins TRBV5-1 to TRBJ1-5; tentatively, D is TRBD1 (6 bases). The germline V and J ends were trimmed by 4 bases and 5 bases, with 13 bases remaining between them. The CDR3 sequence is 14 residues long. Germline-derived CDR1 and CDR2 are SGHRS and YFSETQ.